This TCR beta chain appears in the sequencing data of a study of response to subunit inactivated influenza vaccine. In regard to this clonotype: The antigen is not known.

Study-level results: Authors suggested seasonal influenza vaccinations each recruit few new T cells.

TCRdb passed the RT-PCR reads through MiXCR, listing each CDR3 protein once. The repertoire consists of some 500,000 distinct CDR3 sequences, with roughly 25% occurring once and the leading ten covering approximately 1.9%. CDR1 and CDR2 (germline): LNHDA, SQIVND (reference sequence). CDR3 length: 11 residues. V was cut by 7 bases and J by 5 bases, with 8 bases left in between. This specimen was CD4+ T cells sorted from PBMCs, taken 4 to 6 days after vaccination. The source is a man aged 50 to 60 who received an inactivated influenza vaccine. The V call is TRBV19, the J call TRBJ2-5; a weak D match, TRBD2 (6 bases). CDR3 region: CASTRGETQYF. CDR3 sequence (DNA): TGTGCCAGTACCCGGGGGGAGACCCAGTACTTC.